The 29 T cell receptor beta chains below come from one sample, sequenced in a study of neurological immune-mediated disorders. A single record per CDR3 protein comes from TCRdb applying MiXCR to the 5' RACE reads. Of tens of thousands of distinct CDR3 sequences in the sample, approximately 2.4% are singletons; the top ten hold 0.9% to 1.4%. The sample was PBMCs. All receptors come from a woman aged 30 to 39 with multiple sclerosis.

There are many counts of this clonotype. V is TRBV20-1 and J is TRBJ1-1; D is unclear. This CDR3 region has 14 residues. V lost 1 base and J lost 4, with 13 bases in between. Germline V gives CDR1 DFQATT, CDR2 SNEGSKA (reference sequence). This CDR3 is CSARGRGGITEAFF. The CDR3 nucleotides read TGCAGTGCTAGAGGTCGAGGCGGGATCACTGAAGCTTTCTTT.

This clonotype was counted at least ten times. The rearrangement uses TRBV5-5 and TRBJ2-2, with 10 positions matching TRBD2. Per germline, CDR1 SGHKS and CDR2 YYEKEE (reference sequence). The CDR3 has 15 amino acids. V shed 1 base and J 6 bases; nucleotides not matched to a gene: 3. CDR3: CASSLTAGGSGELFF. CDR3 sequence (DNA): TGTGCCAGCAGCTTGACAGCGGGAGGGTCCGGGGAGCTGTTTTTT.

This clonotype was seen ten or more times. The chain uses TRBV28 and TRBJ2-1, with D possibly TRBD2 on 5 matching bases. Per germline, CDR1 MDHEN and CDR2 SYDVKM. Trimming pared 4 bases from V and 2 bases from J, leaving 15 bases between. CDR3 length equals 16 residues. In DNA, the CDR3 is TGTGCCAGCAGTTGGTACTCTAGCACTACCTACAATGAGCAGTTCTTC. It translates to CASSWYSSTTYNEQFF.

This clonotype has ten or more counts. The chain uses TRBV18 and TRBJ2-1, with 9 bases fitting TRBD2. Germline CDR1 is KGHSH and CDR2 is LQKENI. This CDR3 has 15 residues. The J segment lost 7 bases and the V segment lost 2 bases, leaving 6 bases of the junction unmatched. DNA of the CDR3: TGTGCCAGCTCACCAGGTAGCGGGAGTCAGAATGAGCAGTTCTTC. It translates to CASSPGSGSQNEQFF.

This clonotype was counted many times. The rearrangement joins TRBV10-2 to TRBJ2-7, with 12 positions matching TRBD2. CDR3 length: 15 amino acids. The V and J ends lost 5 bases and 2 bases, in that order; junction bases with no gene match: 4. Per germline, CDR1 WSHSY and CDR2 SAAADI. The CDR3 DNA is TGCGCCAGCAGTAACGGACTAGCGGGGCCCTACGAGCAGTACTTC. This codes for CASSNGLAGPYEQYF.

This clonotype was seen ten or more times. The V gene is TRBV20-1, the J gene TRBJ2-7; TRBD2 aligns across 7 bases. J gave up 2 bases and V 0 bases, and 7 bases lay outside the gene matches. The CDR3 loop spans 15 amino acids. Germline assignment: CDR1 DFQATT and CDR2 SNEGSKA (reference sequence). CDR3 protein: CSARDPRRETYEQYF. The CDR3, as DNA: TGCAGTGCTAGAGACCCAAGGCGGGAGACCTACGAGCAGTACTTC.

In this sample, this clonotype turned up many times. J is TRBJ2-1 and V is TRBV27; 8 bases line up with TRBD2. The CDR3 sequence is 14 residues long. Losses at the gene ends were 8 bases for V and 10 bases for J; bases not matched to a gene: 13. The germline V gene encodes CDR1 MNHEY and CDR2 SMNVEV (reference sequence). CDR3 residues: CASSPGAGGKEQFF. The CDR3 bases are TGTGCCAGCTCCCCAGGTGCGGGAGGTAAAGAGCAGTTCTTC.

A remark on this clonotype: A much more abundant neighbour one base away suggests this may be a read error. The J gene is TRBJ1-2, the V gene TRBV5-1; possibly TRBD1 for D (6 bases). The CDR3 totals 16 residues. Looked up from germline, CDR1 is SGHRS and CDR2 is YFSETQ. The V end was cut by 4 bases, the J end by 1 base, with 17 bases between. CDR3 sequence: CASSGGPGKGNYGYTF. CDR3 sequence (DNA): TGCGCCAGCAGCGGGGGGCCGGGAAAGGGTAACTATGGCTACACCTTC.

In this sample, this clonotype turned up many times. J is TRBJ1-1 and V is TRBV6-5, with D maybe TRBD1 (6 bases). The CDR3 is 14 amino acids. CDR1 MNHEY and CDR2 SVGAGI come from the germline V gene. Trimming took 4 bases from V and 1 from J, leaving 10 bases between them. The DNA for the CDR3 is TGTGCCAGCAGTTCCGGGGGGCGGAACACTGAAGCTTTCTTT. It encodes CASSSGGRNTEAFF.

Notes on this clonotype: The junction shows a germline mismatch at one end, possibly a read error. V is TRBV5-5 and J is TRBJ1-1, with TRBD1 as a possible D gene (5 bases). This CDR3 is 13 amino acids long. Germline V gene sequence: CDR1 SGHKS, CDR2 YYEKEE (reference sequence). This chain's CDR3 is CASSFQGDTEALF. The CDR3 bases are TGTGCCAGCAGCTTCCAGGGTGACACTGAAGCTTTATTT.

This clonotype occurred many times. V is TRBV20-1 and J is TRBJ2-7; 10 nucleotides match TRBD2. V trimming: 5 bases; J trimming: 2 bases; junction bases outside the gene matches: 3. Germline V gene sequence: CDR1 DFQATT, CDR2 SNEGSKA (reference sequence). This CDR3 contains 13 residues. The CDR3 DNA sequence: TGCAGTGCTCTAGCGGGGGCAACCTACGAGCAGTACTTC. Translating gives CSALAGATYEQYF.

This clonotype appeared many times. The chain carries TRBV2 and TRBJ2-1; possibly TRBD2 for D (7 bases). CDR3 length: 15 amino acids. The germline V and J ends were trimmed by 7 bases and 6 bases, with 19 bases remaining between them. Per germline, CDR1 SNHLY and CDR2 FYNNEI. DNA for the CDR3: TGTGCCAGCACCTCGGGGGGCAGGAGAGGCAATGAGCAGTTCTTC. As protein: CASTSGGRRGNEQFF.

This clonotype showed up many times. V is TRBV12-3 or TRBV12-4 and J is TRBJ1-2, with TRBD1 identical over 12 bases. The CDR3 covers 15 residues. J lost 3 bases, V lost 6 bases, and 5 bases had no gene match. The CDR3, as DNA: TGTGCCAGCAGACTCGGGACAGGGGGCGACTATGGCTACACCTTC. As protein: CASRLGTGGDYGYTF.

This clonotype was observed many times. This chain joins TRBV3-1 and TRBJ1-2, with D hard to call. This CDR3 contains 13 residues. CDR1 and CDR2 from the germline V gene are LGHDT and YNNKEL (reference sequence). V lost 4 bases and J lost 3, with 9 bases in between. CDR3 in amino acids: CASSLGIDYGYTF. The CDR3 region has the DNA TGTGCCAGCAGCCTTGGGATTGACTATGGCTACACCTTC.

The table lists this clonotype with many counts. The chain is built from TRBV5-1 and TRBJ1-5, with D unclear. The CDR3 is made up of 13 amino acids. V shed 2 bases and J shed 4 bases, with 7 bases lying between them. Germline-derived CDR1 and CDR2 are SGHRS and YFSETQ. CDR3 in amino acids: CASSFGQNQPQHF. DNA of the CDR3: TGCGCCAGCAGCTTTGGTCAAAATCAGCCCCAGCATTTT.

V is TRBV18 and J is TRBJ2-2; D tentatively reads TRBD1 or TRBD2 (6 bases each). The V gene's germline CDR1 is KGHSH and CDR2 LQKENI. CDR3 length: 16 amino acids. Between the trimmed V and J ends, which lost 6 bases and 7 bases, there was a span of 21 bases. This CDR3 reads CASSPWSFGGNGELFF. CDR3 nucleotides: TGTGCCAGCTCGCCTTGGTCCTTCGGGGGCAACGGGGAGCTGTTTTTT.

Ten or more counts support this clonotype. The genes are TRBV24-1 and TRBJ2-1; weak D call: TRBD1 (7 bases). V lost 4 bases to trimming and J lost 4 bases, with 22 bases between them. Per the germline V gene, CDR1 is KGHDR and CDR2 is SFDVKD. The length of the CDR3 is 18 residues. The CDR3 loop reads CATSDPSLSRGAYNEQFF. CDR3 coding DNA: TGTGCCACCAGTGACCCATCCTTAAGCAGGGGGGCTTACAATGAGCAGTTCTTC.

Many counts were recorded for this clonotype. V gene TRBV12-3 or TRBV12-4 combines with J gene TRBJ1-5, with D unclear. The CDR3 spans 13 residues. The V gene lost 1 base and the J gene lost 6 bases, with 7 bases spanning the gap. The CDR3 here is CASSLVGGQPQHF. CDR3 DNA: TGTGCCAGCAGTTTAGTCGGAGGTCAGCCCCAGCATTTT.

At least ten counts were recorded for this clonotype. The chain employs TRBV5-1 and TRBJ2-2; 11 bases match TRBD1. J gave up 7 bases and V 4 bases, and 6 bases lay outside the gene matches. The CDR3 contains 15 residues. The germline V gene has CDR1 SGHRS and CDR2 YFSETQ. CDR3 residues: CASSVGQGAFGELFF. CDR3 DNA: TGCGCCAGCAGCGTCGGACAGGGGGCGTTCGGGGAGCTGTTTTTT. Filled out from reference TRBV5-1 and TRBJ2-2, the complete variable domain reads KAGVTQTPRYLIKTRGQQVTLSCSPISGHRSVSWYQQTPGQGLQFLFEYFSETQRNKGNFPGRFSGRQFSNSRSEMNVSTLELGDSALYLCASSVGQGAFGELFFGEGSRLTVL.

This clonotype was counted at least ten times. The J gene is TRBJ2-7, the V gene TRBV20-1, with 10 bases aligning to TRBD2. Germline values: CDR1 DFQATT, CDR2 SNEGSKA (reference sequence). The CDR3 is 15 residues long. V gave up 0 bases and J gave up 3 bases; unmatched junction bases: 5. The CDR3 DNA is TGCAGTGCTAGAGATTGGACTAGCGGAAGCTACGAGCAGTACTTC. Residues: CSARDWTSGSYEQYF.

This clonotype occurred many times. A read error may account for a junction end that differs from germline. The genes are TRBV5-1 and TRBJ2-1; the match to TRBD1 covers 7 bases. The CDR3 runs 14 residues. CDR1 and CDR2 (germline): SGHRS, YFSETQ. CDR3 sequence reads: CASSPGQPGNGQFF. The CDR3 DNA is TGCGCCAGCAGCCCGGGACAGCCCGGGAATGGGCAGTTCTTC.

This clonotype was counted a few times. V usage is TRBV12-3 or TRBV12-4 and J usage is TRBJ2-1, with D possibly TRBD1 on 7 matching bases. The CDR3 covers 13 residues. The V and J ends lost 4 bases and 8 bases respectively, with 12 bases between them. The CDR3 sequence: CASSSLRGDEQFF. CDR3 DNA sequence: TGTGCCAGCAGTTCGCTCAGGGGGGATGAGCAGTTCTTC.

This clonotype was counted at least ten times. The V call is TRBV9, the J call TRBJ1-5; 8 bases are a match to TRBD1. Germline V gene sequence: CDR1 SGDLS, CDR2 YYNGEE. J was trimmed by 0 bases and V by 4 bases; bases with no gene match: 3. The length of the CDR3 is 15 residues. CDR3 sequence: CASSKQGASNQPQHF. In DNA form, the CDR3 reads TGTGCCAGCAGCAAGCAGGGGGCTAGCAATCAGCCCCAGCATTTT. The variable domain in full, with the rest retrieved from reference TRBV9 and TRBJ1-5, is DSGVTQTPKHLITATGQRVTLRCSPRSGDLSVYWYQQSLDQGLQFLIQYYNGEERAKGNILERFSAQQFPDLHSELNLSSLELGDSALYFCASSKQGASNQPQHFGDGTRLSIL.

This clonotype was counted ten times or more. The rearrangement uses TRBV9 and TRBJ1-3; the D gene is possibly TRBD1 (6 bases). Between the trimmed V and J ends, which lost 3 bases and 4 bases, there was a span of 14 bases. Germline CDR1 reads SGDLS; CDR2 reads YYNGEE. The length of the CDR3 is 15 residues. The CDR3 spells CASSAQGGSGNTIYF. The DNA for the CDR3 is TGTGCCAGCAGCGCCCAAGGGGGATCAGGAAACACCATATATTTT.

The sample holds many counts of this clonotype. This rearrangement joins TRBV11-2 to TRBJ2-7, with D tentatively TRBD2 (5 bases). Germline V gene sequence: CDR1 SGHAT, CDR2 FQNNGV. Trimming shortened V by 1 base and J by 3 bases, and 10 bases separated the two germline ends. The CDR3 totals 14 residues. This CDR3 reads CASSLAEVFYEQYF. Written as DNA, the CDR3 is TGTGCCAGCAGCTTAGCGGAGGTTTTCTACGAGCAGTACTTC. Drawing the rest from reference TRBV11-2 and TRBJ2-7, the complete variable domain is EAGVAQSPRYKIIEKRQSVAFWCNPISGHATLYWYQQILGQGPKLLIQFQNNGVVDDSQLPKDRFSAERLKGVDSTLKIQPAKLEDSAVYLCASSLAEVFYEQYFGPGTRLTVT.

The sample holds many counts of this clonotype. CDR3 sequence (DNA): TGTGCCAGCAGTCCGTACCGTGGTAGGTCGTCCGGAAACACCATATATTTT. It yields the protein CASSPYRGRSSGNTIYF. The chain carries TRBV12-3 or TRBV12-4 and TRBJ1-3; no reliable D call. V dropped 5 bases and J dropped 4 bases, with 21 bases sitting between them. The CDR3 sequence is 17 residues long.

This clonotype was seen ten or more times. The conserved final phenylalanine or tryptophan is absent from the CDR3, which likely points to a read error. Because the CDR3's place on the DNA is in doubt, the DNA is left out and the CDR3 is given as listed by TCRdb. The CDR3: CASSPPSD. The V call is TRBV19, the J call TRBJ1-1. From germline, CDR1 is LNHDA and CDR2 SQIVND (reference sequence). The CDR3 totals 8 residues, both ends included.

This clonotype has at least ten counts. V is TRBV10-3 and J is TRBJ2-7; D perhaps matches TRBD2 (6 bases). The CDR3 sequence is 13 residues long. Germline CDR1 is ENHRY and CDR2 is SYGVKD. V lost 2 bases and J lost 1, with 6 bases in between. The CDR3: CAISEGLSYEQYF. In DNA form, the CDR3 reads TGTGCCATCAGTGAGGGACTATCCTACGAGCAGTACTTC.

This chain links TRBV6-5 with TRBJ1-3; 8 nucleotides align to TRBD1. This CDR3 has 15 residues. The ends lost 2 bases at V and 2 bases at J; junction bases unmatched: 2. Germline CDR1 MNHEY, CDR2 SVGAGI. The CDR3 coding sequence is TGTGCCAGCAGTTACGGACAGGGCACTGGAAACACCATATATTTT. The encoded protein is CASSYGQGTGNTIYF.